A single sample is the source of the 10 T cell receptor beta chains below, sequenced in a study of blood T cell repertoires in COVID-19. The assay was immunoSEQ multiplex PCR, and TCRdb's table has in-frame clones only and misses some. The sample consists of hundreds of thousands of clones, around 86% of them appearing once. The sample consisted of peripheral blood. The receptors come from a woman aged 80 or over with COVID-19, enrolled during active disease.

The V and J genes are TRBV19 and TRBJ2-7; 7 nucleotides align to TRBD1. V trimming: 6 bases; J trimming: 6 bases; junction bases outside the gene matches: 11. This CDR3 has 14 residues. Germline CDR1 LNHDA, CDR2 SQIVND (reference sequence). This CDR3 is CASRGGEGFLEQYF. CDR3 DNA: TGTGCCAGTAGAGGGGGCGAGGGGTTCCTCGAGCAGTACTTC.

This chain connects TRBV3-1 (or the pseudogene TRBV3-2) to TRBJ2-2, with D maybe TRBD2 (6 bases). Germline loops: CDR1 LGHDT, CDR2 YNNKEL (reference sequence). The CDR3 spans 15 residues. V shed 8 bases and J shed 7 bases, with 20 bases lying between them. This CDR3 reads CASQAETTGGGELFF. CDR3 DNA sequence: TGTGCCAGCCAGGCAGAAACGACCGGGGGCGGGGAGCTGTTTTTT.

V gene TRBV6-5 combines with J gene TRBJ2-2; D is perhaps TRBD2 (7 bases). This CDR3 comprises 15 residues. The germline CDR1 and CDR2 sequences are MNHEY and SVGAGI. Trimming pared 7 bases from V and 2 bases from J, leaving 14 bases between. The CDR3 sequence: CASNRAGANTGELFF. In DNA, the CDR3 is TGTGCCAGCAATCGGGCGGGGGCTAACACCGGGGAGCTGTTTTTT.

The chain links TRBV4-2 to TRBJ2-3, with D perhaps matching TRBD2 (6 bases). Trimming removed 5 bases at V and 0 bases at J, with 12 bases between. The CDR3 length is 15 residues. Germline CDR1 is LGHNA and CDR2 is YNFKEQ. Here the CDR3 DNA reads TGTGCCAGCAGCAGTAATAGCGGTAGCACAGATACGCAGTATTTT. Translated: CASSSNSGSTDTQYF.

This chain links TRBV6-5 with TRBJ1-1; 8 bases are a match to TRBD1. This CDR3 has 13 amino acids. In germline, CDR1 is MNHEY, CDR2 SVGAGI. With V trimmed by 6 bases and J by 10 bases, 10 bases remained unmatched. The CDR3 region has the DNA TGTGCCAGCAGCCCGACAGGGGCGAGTCGAGCTTTCTTT. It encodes CASSPTGASRAFF.

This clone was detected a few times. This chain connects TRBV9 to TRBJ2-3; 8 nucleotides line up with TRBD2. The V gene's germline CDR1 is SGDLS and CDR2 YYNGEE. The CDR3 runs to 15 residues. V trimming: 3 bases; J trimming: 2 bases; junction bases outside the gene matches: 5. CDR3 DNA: TGTGCCAGCAGCGCCCTAGCGGGTGACACAGATACGCAGTATTTT. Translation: CASSALAGDTDTQYF. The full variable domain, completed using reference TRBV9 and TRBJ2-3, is DSGVTQTPKHLITATGQRVTLRCSPRSGDLSVYWYQQSLDQGLQFLIQYYNGEERAKGNILERFSAQQFPDLHSELNLSSLELGDSALYFCASSALAGDTDTQYFGPGTRLTVL.

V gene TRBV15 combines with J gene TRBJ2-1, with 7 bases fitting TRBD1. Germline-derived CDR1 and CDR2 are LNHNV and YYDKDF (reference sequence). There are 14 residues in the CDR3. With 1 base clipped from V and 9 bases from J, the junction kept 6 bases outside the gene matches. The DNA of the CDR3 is TGTGCCACCAGCAGAGGGTTGGCAGGGGGTGAGCAGTTCTTC. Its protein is CATSRGLAGGEQFF.

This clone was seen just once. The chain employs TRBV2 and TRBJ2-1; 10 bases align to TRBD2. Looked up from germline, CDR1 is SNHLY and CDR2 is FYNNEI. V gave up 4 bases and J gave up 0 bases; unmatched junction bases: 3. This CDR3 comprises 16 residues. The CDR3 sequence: CASSVGLAVSYNEQFF. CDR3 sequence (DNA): TGTGCCAGCAGTGTCGGACTAGCGGTCTCCTACAATGAGCAGTTCTTC.

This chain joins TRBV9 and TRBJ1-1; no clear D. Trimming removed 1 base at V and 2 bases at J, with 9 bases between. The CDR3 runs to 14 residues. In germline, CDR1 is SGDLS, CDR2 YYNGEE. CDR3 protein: CASSVREGNTEAFF. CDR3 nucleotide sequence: TGTGCCAGCAGCGTAAGGGAGGGTAACACTGAAGCTTTCTTT.

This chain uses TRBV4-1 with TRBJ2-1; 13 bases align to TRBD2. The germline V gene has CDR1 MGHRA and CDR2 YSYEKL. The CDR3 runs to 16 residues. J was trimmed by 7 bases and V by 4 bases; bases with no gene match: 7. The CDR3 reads CASSPTGLAGPNEQFF. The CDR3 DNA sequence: TGCGCCAGCAGCCCTACGGGACTAGCGGGGCCTAATGAGCAGTTCTTC.